The present entry profiles one TCR beta chain with its context. The antigen is undetermined. CDR1 is MNHNS, CDR2 SASEGT, per germline. CDR3 length equals 15 residues. The V and J ends lost 6 bases and 3 bases, in that order; junction bases with no gene match: 7. The source of the sample is a study of cytomegalovirus exposure and HLA in healthy donors. Overall study context: There were fewer than 130 million unique TCR beta sequences, drawn from about 179 million T cells, in an earlier analysis.

Whole-study findings and limits: The authors listed 150 to 200 TCR beta chains as cytomegalovirus-associated. Common viral pathogens seemed, in a later analysis, to connect with several of the most significant clusters. In a later analysis, a genetic analysis reported fewer productive-TCR N-insertions in an Asian-associated ancestry cluster than the cohort average.

Primers for the PCR totalled 60 Vbeta and 13 Jbeta. Profiling relied on immunoSEQ multiplex PCR, and the TCRdb table lists in-frame clones only, not all of them. The repertoire consists of about 230,000 clones, with more than 75% occurring once and the leading ten covering roughly 1.3%. The receptor was derived from a human donor in good health. The sequenced sample was PBMCs. V gene TRBV6-1 combines with J gene TRBJ2-7, with 11 bases aligning to TRBD2. The CDR3 region is CASSLTSGSNYEQYF. The CDR3, as DNA: TGTGCCAGCAGCCTCACTAGCGGGAGTAACTACGAGCAGTACTTC.